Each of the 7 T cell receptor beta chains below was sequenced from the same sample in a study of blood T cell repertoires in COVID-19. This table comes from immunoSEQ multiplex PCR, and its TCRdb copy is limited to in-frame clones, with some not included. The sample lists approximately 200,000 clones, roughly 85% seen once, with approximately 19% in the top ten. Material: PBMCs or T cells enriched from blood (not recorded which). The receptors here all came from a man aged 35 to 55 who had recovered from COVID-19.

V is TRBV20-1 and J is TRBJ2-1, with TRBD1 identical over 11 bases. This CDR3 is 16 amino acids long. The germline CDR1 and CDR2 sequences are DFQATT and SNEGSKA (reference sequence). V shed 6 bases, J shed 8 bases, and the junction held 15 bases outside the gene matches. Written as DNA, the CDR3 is TGCAGTGCCAGTAGGAATGGACAGGGGGCAGGGGATGAGCAGTTCTTC. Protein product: CSASRNGQGAGDEQFF.

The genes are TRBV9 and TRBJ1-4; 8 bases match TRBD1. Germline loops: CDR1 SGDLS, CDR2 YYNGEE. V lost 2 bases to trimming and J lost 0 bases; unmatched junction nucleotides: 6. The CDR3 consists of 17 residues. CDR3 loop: CASSVSGGASTNEKLFF. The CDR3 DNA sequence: TGTGCCAGCAGCGTCTCAGGGGGCGCTTCAACTAATGAAAAACTGTTTTTT. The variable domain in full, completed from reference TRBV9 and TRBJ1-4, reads DSGVTQTPKHLITATGQRVTLRCSPRSGDLSVYWYQQSLDQGLQFLIQYYNGEERAKGNILERFSAQQFPDLHSELNLSSLELGDSALYFCASSVSGGASTNEKLFFGSGTQLSVL.

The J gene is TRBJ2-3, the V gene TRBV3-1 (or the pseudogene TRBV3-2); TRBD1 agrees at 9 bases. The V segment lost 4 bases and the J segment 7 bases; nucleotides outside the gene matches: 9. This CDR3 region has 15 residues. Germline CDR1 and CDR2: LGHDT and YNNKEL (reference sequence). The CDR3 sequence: CASSPGTGKTNTQYF. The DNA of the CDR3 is TGTGCCAGCAGCCCCGGGACAGGGAAGACGAATACGCAGTATTTT.

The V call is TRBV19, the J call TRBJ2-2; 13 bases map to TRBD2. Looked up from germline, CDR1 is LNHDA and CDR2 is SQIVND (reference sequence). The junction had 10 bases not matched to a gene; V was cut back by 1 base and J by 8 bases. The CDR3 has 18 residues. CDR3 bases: TGTGCCAGTAGTATAGGATCCGGGACTAGCGGGGTAGTAGGGGAGCTGTTTTTT. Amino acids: CASSIGSGTSGVVGELFF.

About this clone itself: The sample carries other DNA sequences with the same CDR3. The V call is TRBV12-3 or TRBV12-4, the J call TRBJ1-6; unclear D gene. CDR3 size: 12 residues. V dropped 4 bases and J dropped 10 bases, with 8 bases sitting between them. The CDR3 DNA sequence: TGTGCCAGCAGTTCTAGATCCTCACCCCTCCACTTT. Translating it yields CASSSRSSPLHF.

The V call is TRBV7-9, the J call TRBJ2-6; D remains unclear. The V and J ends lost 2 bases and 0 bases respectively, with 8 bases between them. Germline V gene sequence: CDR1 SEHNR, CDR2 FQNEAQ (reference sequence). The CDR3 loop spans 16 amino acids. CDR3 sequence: CASSLSRFSGANVLTF. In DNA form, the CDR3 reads TGTGCCAGCAGCTTATCACGGTTCTCTGGGGCCAACGTCCTGACTTTC.

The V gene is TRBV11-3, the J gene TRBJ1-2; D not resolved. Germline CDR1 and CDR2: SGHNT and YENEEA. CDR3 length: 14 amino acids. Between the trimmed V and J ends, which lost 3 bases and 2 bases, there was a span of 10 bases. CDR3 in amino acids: CASSFGPTNYGYTF. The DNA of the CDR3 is TGTGCCAGCAGCTTCGGCCCGACAAACTATGGCTACACCTTC.